A selection of T cell receptor beta chains follows, all from one sample in a study of T-cell reconstitution after alpha-beta-depleted transplantation in children. MiXCR, run by TCRdb on the PCR reads, gives a single entry per CDR3 protein. The data hold 580,000 or so distinct CDR3 sequences, with 23% observed a single time. The sample consisted of PBMCs, mostly from graft donor cells, taken 360 days after TCRalphabeta/CD19-depleted stem cell transplant. Receptors originate from a boy in the first two years of life who had a stem cell transplant for acute myeloid leukemia, so the T cells may come from the graft donor. Both conserved end residues are part of each CDR3. The size field is filled for only some rows; it gives once, few, many or a size class.

CDR3 protein	J gene	clone size	V gene
CASSPGTETYNEQFF	TRBJ2-1	few	TRBV4-3
CASSQEDGPDTQYF	TRBJ2-3	few	TRBV4-3
CASSQELLHF	TRBJ1-6	NA	TRBV4-3
CASSSTAGPYGYTF	TRBJ1-2	many	TRBV12-3/TRBV12-4
CASSDDPRGVTDTQYF	TRBJ2-3	once	TRBV2
CASSPRGVGSGYGYTF	TRBJ1-2	NA	TRBV3-1
CASSLGAVYEQYF	TRBJ2-7	many	TRBV12-3/TRBV12-4
CASSQDFSGLTYNEQFF	TRBJ2-1	many	TRBV4-3
CASSLGRGLYEQYF	TRBJ2-7	many	TRBV12-3/TRBV12-4
CASSLGPGTSGSSSYEQYF	TRBJ2-7	once	TRBV11-2
CSARDWGETQYF	TRBJ2-5	many	TRBV20-1
CASRSGPKEKLFF	TRBJ1-4	NA	TRBV5-6
CASSEYGAYEQYF	TRBJ2-7	NA	TRBV25-1
CASNLLGRGQYYGYTF	TRBJ1-2	few	TRBV6-2/TRBV6-3
CASTSSGGSNEQFF	TRBJ2-1	many	TRBV7-9
CASSRDREKETQYF	TRBJ2-5	NA	TRBV6-1
CASSQARDDFGNTIYF	TRBJ1-3	few	TRBV4-3
CASGARASYEQYF	TRBJ2-7	few	TRBV7-2
CSALLPSGGITDTQYF	TRBJ2-3	NA	TRBV20-1
CSARMTGERNTIYF	TRBJ1-3	once	TRBV20-1
CASSLGASKPDTQYF	TRBJ2-3	few	TRBV5-6
CSARPLLGPWYEQYF	TRBJ2-7	NA	TRBV20-1
CASTLSGGMEYNEQFF	TRBJ2-1	NA	TRBV4-1
CSARGYSYEQYF	TRBJ2-7	many	TRBV20-1
CASSLVGLSLAGIQYF	TRBJ2-4	NA	TRBV11-2
CASSPSGGMQYF	TRBJ2-3	many	TRBV12-3/TRBV12-4
CASSLAERGGFDEQFF	TRBJ2-1	NA	TRBV7-9
CASSPEGAGEQYF	TRBJ2-7	NA	TRBV27
CASSENKEQFF	TRBJ2-1	many	TRBV5-1
CASSPLSPGRRYNEQFF	TRBJ2-1	many	TRBV19
CASSLALASDYTF	TRBJ1-2	many	TRBV12-3/TRBV12-4